This TCR beta chain is drawn from a study of OX40 agonist ivuxolimab in advanced cancers. Broadly, across the study: The costimulatory receptor OX40 (CD134) was targeted by ivuxolimab, a fully human IgG2 agonistic monoclonal antibody. Intravenous ivuxolimab was administered to patients every 2 weeks at six dose levels: 0.01, 0.1, 0.3, 1.5, 3 and 10 mg/kg. Of the roughly 51 patients in dose escalation, 19 had hepatocellular carcinoma, about 15 had melanoma, 9 had renal cell carcinoma and 9 had head and neck cancer. In the dose-escalation cohort, 82.7% of patients were male, and the mean age was around 60 years, with a range of roughly 20 to 80. Patients were allowed to have had prior anti-PD-1, anti-PD-L1 or anti-CTLA-4 therapy, and 30% to 40% of the dose-escalation patients had previously received checkpoint inhibitors. Three dose-escalation patients achieved partial responses, one with hepatocellular carcinoma and two with cutaneous melanoma. The point of sequencing TCRbeta in the periphery was to test whether ivuxolimab changed TCR sequence diversity and drove clonal T-cell expansion. The paper reports the monotherapy dose-escalation portion (N = 52 patients) of the phase I ivuxolimab trial. Overall results and qualifications from the work: In partial responders in the 0.1-3.0 mg/kg groups, normalized peripheral clonal expansion was found to be among the lowest, especially among CD8+ T cells. On average, CD8+ T cells showed more expanded clones than CD4+ T cells after ivuxolimab. Low levels of normalized T-cell clonal expansion were also seen in some nonresponding patients. Antigen specificity was not determined for the clonally expanded peripheral T cells. Clonal expansion of both CD4+ and CD8+ blood T cells was observed from baseline to week 6 at doses 0.1 to 3.0 mg/kg.

As to this clone: Its target antigen remains unknown. Base qualities are not provided; no much larger clone lies one nucleotide away.

Patients with autoimmune disease history or receiving systemic immunosuppression were excluded from the trial. Peripheral blood for TCR sequencing was drawn from every dose cohort at baseline, at cycle 4 day 1 and at cycle 7 day 1. The samples were taken from a phase I, first-in-human, multicenter, open-label dose-escalation trial of ivuxolimab. Adults with locally advanced or metastatic melanoma, renal cell carcinoma, hepatocellular carcinoma or head and neck squamous cell carcinoma were enrolled in the trial. Before TCR sequencing, CD4+ T cells and CD8+ T cells from peripheral blood were sorted into separate populations. To sequence the TCRbeta CDR3 region, genomic DNA was isolated from the sorted cells. The immunoSEQ Assay was used for sequencing of TCRbeta CDR3 regions. Held by TCRdb, this immuneACCESS table contains in-frame sequences only and omits some clones. Under half of the omission traces to an unresolved V gene where checked; the cause of the rest is unknown. The sample yields about 53,000 clones; 80% to 90% were counted once. Of the sample, approximately 10% is held by the ten largest clones.

Trimming removed 1 base from V and 2 bases from J, leaving 14 bases between the germline ends. Reading from cysteine to phenylalanine, the CDR3 counts 16 amino acids. Only the CDR3 part of the read is kept: 48 bases, read in frame from the first base. Based on the germline V gene, the CDR1 and CDR2 sequences are SGHRS and YFSETQ. The sample here was CD4+ or CD8+ T cells sorted from blood, taken in a trial of the OX40 agonist ivuxolimab. The source of this sequence is an adult with an advanced solid tumor such as melanoma, head and neck, liver or kidney cancer. The rearranged segments are TRBV5-1 and TRBJ2-3, and the D gene may be TRBD2, 5 bases matching. For the CDR3, the sequence is CASSLRRAGDTDTQYF. The DNA sequence reads TGCGCCAGCAGCTTGAGGCGGGCTGGGGACACAGATACGCAGTATTTT.